Below are 24 T cell receptor beta chains sequenced from a single sample in a study of T cell changes during pregnancy in multiple sclerosis. Measured with immunoSEQ multiplex PCR; TCRdb has only the in-frame clones, and not every one. The sample gives 50,000 or so clones, 93% of which show up once; 1.5% to 2% is in the top ten. The source was peripheral blood, collected in the second trimester of pregnancy. Receptors were obtained from a female donor with multiple sclerosis, enrolled in a pregnancy study.

The rearrangement uses TRBV15 and TRBJ1-2; no firm D call. The CDR3 has 13 amino acids. The V gene's germline CDR1 is LNHNV and CDR2 YYDKDF (reference sequence). The V gene lost 5 bases and the J gene lost 1 base, with 8 bases spanning the gap. CDR3 sequence (DNA): TGTGCCACCAGCGGAGCCGTTAACTATGGCTACACCTTC. It specifies CATSGAVNYGYTF.

V is TRBV21-1 and J is TRBJ2-7; the tabulated D call, TRBD1, remains unverified against the DNA. TRBV21-1 constitutes a pseudogene. This CDR3 has 14 amino acids. CDR3 in amino acids: CAIQKGPEDYEQYF. The DNA for the CDR3 is TGTGCCATTCAAAAGGGGCCAGAAGACTACGAGCAGTACTTC.

In this sample, this clone turned up once. This chain joins TRBV18 and TRBJ2-3; a possible D gene is TRBD2 (6 bases). The CDR3 extends over 15 amino acids. The V gene lost 6 bases and the J gene lost 2 bases, with 15 bases spanning the gap. Germline lookup yields CDR1 KGHSH and CDR2 LQKENI. This chain's CDR3 is CASSLGAGYTDTQYF. In DNA form, the CDR3 reads TGTGCCAGCTCCCTCGGAGCGGGCTACACAGATACGCAGTATTTT.

This clone was seen once. This chain connects TRBV6-1 to TRBJ2-2; TRBD2 aligns across 7 bases. The junction had 2 bases not matched to a gene; V was cut back by 1 base and J by 3 bases. Germline V lookup: CDR1 MNHNS, CDR2 SASEGT. This CDR3 has 15 residues. The CDR3 region is CASSEGAGDTGELFF. In nucleotides, the CDR3 is TGTGCCAGCAGTGAAGGCGCGGGAGACACCGGGGAGCTGTTTTTT.

The rearrangement links TRBV5-8 to TRBJ1-2; a possible D gene is TRBD1 (5 bases). Germline assignment: CDR1 SGHTS and CDR2 YDEGEE. The length of the CDR3 is 13 residues. V was trimmed by 3 bases and J by 8 bases, leaving 14 bases between them. CDR3 sequence reads: CASSWGLGGGYTF. The CDR3 bases are TGTGCCAGCAGCTGGGGACTGGGAGGGGGCTACACCTTC.

The gene calls are TRBV6-5 and TRBJ2-1; the match to TRBD2 covers 9 bases. Trimming took 1 base from V and 8 from J; bases not matched to a gene: 9. Looked up from germline, CDR1 is MNHEY and CDR2 is SVGAGI. The CDR3 has 16 residues. This chain's CDR3 is CASSYLAGGPKHEQFF. CDR3 DNA sequence: TGTGCCAGCAGTTACTTGGCGGGAGGGCCTAAACATGAGCAGTTCTTC.

The CDR3, as DNA: TGCGCCAGCAGCTTGGAAACTAGCGGAGCCGGCACAGATACGCAGTATTTT. Its translation is CASSLETSGAGTDTQYF. The chain links TRBV5-1 to TRBJ2-3; TRBD2 matches 8 bases. Trimming at V came to 0 bases and at J to 1 base, leaving 7 bases not matched to a gene. Germline V gene sequence: CDR1 SGHRS, CDR2 YFSETQ. The CDR3 runs to 17 residues. Full variable domain (outside the CDR3, taken from reference TRBV5-1 and TRBJ2-3): KAGVTQTPRYLIKTRGQQVTLSCSPISGHRSVSWYQQTPGQGLQFLFEYFSETQRNKGNFPGRFSGRQFSNSRSEMNVSTLELGDSALYLCASSLETSGAGTDTQYFGPGTRLTVL.

The chain joins TRBV27 to TRBJ2-3; TRBD2 aligns across 7 bases. The CDR3 covers 17 residues. The germline V gene has CDR1 MNHEY and CDR2 SMNVEV (reference sequence). Trimming took 0 bases from V and 6 from J; bases not matched to a gene: 12. CDR3 protein: CASSLSIPSGRIDTQYF. The CDR3 DNA sequence: TGTGCCAGCAGTTTATCGATTCCTAGCGGTCGAATTGATACGCAGTATTTT.

The genes are TRBV5-4 and TRBJ2-7; 11 nucleotides line up with TRBD1. Germline CDR1 is SGHNT and CDR2 is YYREEE (reference sequence). The V segment lost 4 bases and the J segment 2 bases; nucleotides outside the gene matches: 5. CDR3 size: 15 residues. The chain's CDR3 is CASSPGTGGTYEQYF. For the CDR3, the DNA is TGTGCCAGCAGCCCAGGGACAGGGGGAACCTACGAGCAGTACTTC.

CDR3 in DNA: TGCGCCAGCAGTCTGCTAGCGGGAGGCTCTGGGGCCAACGTCCTGACTTTC. Translating it yields CASSLLAGGSGANVLTF. This chain links TRBV5-1 with TRBJ2-6; 11 bases agree with TRBD2. With 5 bases clipped from V and 0 bases from J, the junction kept 4 bases outside the gene matches. The CDR3 extends over 17 amino acids. The germline CDR1 and CDR2 sequences are SGHRS and YFSETQ.

The chain carries TRBV27 and TRBJ2-1, with D perhaps matching TRBD2 (6 bases). Germline V gene lookup returns CDR1 MNHEY and CDR2 SMNVEV (reference sequence). V was cut by 5 bases and J by 9 bases, with 20 bases left in between. The CDR3 spans 15 residues. The CDR3 region has the DNA TGTGCCAGCAGTCCCCATATAGCGGTCCCAGGTGAGCAGTTCTTC. Translated, it gives CASSPHIAVPGEQFF.

The chain uses TRBV7-2 and TRBJ1-1, with 8 bases that match TRBD1. V was pared by 1 base and J by 5 bases, with 12 bases of the junction left unmatched. The CDR3 is made up of 17 amino acids. Germline V gene lookup returns CDR1 SGHTA and CDR2 FQGNSA. CDR3 sequence (DNA): TGTGCCAGCAGCTTAGTGGGCAGGGGGCGTCTTGGGACTGAAGCTTTCTTT. Translated, it gives CASSLVGRGRLGTEAFF. The entire variable domain, with the rest obtained from reference TRBV7-2 and TRBJ1-1, is as follows: GAGVSQSPSNKVTEKGKDVELRCDPISGHTALYWYRQSLGQGLEFLIYFQGNSAPDKSGLPSDRFSAERTGGSVSTLTIQRTQQEDSAVYLCASSLVGRGRLGTEAFFGQGTRLTVV.

The count of this clone is one. This sequence joins TRBV6-5 and TRBJ1-2; no reliable D call. V dropped 6 bases and J dropped 4 bases, with 18 bases sitting between them. This CDR3 region has 15 residues. Germline assignment: CDR1 MNHEY and CDR2 SVGAGI. The CDR3 here is CASSPVRGGVYGYTF. The DNA for the CDR3 is TGTGCCAGCAGCCCAGTTCGAGGCGGGGTCTATGGCTACACCTTC.

The V and J genes are TRBV28 and TRBJ2-2; no clear D. Trimming cost V 2 bases and J 7 bases, with 14 bases left between them. This CDR3 region has 15 residues. CDR1 is MDHEN and CDR2 is SYDVKM in the germline V gene. CDR3 nucleotide sequence: TGTGCCAGCAGTTTAAGTGTAGGTTCGGGCGGGGAGCTGTTTTTT. Amino acids: CASSLSVGSGGELFF.

V is TRBV18 and J is TRBJ2-3; 7 positions agree with TRBD1. After removal of 5 bases from V and 3 bases from J, the junction contained 11 bases not matched to a gene. The germline V gene has CDR1 KGHSH and CDR2 LQKENI. The CDR3 consists of 16 residues. CDR3 protein: CASSSGQPWVTDTQYF. The DNA of the CDR3 is TGTGCCAGCTCATCGGGACAGCCCTGGGTGACAGATACGCAGTATTTT.

The rearrangement links TRBV11-2 to TRBJ2-5, with TRBD1 matching 9 bases. The ends lost 3 bases at V and 1 base at J; junction bases unmatched: 3. Germline V gene sequence: CDR1 SGHAT, CDR2 FQNNGV. This CDR3 has 15 amino acids. The DNA for the CDR3 is TGTGCCAGCAGCTTCGGGACAGGGCCCCAAGAGACCCAGTACTTC. Translation: CASSFGTGPQETQYF. Supplemented by reference TRBV11-2 and TRBJ2-5, the full variable domain reads EAGVAQSPRYKIIEKRQSVAFWCNPISGHATLYWYQQILGQGPKLLIQFQNNGVVDDSQLPKDRFSAERLKGVDSTLKIQPAKLEDSAVYLCASSFGTGPQETQYFGPGTRLLVL.

V and J are TRBV7-8 and TRBJ2-7; D unclear. Trimming took 1 base from V and 3 from J, leaving 7 bases between them. The CDR3 has 13 residues. Germline values: CDR1 SGHVS, CDR2 FQNEAQ. CDR3 residues: CASSLGQDYEQYF. Here the CDR3 DNA reads TGTGCCAGCAGCTTAGGCCAGGACTACGAGCAGTACTTC.

J is TRBJ2-1 and V is TRBV5-6; the D gene is possibly TRBD2 (6 bases). In germline, CDR1 is SGHDT, CDR2 YYEEEE. The CDR3 covers 14 residues. V gave up 3 bases and J gave up 8 bases, with 15 bases separating them. The CDR3 loop is CASSSTVREDEQFF. In DNA form, the CDR3 reads TGTGCCAGCAGCTCCACGGTTAGGGAGGATGAGCAGTTCTTC.

J is TRBJ2-1 and V is TRBV4-3; D is perhaps TRBD1 (5 bases). Germline V gives CDR1 LGHNA, CDR2 YSLEER. Trimming cost V 0 bases and J 10 bases, with 22 bases left between them. This CDR3 spans 17 amino acids. The CDR3 region is CASSQEWMQGLGREQFF. In DNA, the CDR3 is TGCGCCAGCAGCCAAGAGTGGATGCAGGGCTTAGGTCGGGAGCAGTTCTTC.

This clone is a singleton in its sample. The chain links TRBV30 to TRBJ1-5; tentative D call: TRBD1 (5 bases). Germline-derived CDR1 and CDR2 are GTSNPN and SVGIG (reference sequence). The CDR3 loop spans 12 amino acids. V lost 0 bases to trimming and J lost 7 bases, with 7 bases between them. In DNA form, the CDR3 reads TGTGCCTGGAGTGTTCAGGGACAGCCCCAGCATTTT. This translates into CAWSVQGQPQHF.

V and J are TRBV19 and TRBJ1-5, with D perhaps matching TRBD1 (5 bases). This CDR3 is built from 14 residues. V was trimmed by 10 bases and J by 2 bases, leaving 15 bases between them. Per germline, CDR1 LNHDA and CDR2 SQIVND (reference sequence). The DNA for the CDR3 is TGTGCCACCAGGGCCGGTTCCGGCAATCAGCCCCAGCATTTT. It encodes CATRAGSGNQPQHF.

Comments on this clone: Other DNA sequences within the sample encode an identical CDR3. The rearrangement joins TRBV27 to TRBJ1-1; no clear D gene. This CDR3 region has 13 residues. V shed 2 bases and J shed 2 bases, with 6 bases lying between them. CDR1 MNHEY and CDR2 SMNVEV come from the germline V gene (reference sequence). CDR3 amino acids: CASSLGRNTEAFF. For the CDR3, the DNA is TGTGCCAGCAGTTTAGGGAGAAACACTGAAGCTTTCTTT.

The genes are TRBV7-9 and TRBJ2-3; the D gene is possibly TRBD1 (6 bases). Germline CDR1 and CDR2: SEHNR and FQNEAQ (reference sequence). V lost 4 bases and J lost 6, with 14 bases in between. The CDR3 loop spans 14 amino acids. CDR3 bases: TGTGCCAGCAGCTACAAAACAGGGAAGGATACGCAGTATTTT. This codes for CASSYKTGKDTQYF.

The chain joins TRBV19 to TRBJ1-5; TRBD1 matches at 8 bases. The ends lost 6 bases at V and 1 base at J; junction bases unmatched: 5. The CDR3 spans 15 residues. The germline CDR1 and CDR2 sequences are LNHDA and SQIVND (reference sequence). The CDR3 reads CASRRQGLSNQPQHF. The CDR3, as DNA: TGTGCCAGTAGAAGACAGGGGTTGAGCAATCAGCCCCAGCATTTT.